This T cell receptor beta chain was sequenced for a study of T-cell reconstitution after alpha-beta-depleted transplantation in children. This CDR3 region has 13 residues. Germline CDR1 MNHEY, CDR2 SMNVEV (reference sequence). The V end was cut by 8 bases, the J end by 3 bases, with 12 bases between. Construction of the TCRbeta library involved unique molecular identifiers. Via MiXCR, TCRdb re-called the PCR reads, giving one row per CDR3 protein. The data show 350,000 to 450,000 distinct CDR3 sequences, over 20% seen once. The sample was PBMCs from the stem cell graft donor, taken from the stem cell graft. This sequence was found in a human donor who donated a stem cell graft to a child with acute myeloid leukemia. V usage is TRBV27 and J usage is TRBJ2-3; D is possibly TRBD2 (5 bases). CDR3 DNA sequence: TGTGCCAGCTCATCCCAGCGGACAGATACGCAGTATTTT. This translates into CASSSQRTDTQYF.